The source of this TCR beta chain is a study of shared clonotypes between healthy human individuals. General study results and limits: Few donors restricted represented genetic and exposure-history diversity.

This CDR3 contains 14 residues. Per the germline V gene, CDR1 is LGHNT and CDR2 is FRNRAP. The J segment lost 7 bases and the V segment lost 5 bases, leaving 6 bases of the junction unmatched. For each subset, genomic DNA was distributed in equal portions over several immunoSEQ plates. Clones were read by immunoSEQ multiplex PCR, and TCRdb kept only the in-frame ones, dropping some. The sample shows approximately 2,300,000 clones, 85% to 95% of them seen only once. Comments on this clone: The antigen remains undetermined.

The chain has TRBV12-5 and TRBJ2-1; 9 positions match TRBD1. The sequence was obtained from a man between 18 and 29 years old in good health. Some clones in this sample may be carry-over from other donors' samples. The material sequenced was naive CD4+ T cells from PBMCs. Subset given: CD45RA+ positively selected. CDR3 sequence reads: CASGPGQGWNEQFF. CDR3 DNA sequence: TGTGCTAGTGGTCCCGGACAGGGGTGGAATGAGCAGTTCTTC.